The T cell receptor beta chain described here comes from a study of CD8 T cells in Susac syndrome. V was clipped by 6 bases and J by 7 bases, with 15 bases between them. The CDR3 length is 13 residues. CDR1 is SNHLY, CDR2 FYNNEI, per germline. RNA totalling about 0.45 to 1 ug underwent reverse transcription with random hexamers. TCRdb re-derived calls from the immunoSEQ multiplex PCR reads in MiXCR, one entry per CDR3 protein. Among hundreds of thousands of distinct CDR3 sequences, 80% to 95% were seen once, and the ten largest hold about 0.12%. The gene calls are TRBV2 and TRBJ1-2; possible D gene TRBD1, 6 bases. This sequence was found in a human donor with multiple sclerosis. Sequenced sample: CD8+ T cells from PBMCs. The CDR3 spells CASSRGGQRGYTF. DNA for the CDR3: TGTGCCAGCAGCCGCGGGGGGCAGCGTGGCTACACCTTC.